This entry is about one T cell receptor (beta chain). This sample was included in a study of cytomegalovirus exposure and HLA in healthy donors. Primers: 60 Vbeta forward and 13 Jbeta reverse. Clones were sequenced by immunoSEQ multiplex PCR, and TCRdb holds only the in-frame ones, with some missing. Here the sample spans roughly 90,000 clones, 74% being singletons. CDR1 SGHTA and CDR2 FQGTGA come from the germline V gene. Germline trimming cut 3 bases from V and 1 base from J; bases unmatched to any gene: 2. This CDR3 is built from 14 residues. The receptor was isolated from a young man in good health and CMV-seropositive. The sample comprised PBMCs. This chain links TRBV7-3 with TRBJ1-1; the match to TRBD1 covers 7 bases. CDR3 protein: CASSFAGGNTEAFF. Written as DNA, the CDR3 is TGTGCCAGCAGCTTTGCAGGGGGGAACACTGAAGCTTTCTTT.